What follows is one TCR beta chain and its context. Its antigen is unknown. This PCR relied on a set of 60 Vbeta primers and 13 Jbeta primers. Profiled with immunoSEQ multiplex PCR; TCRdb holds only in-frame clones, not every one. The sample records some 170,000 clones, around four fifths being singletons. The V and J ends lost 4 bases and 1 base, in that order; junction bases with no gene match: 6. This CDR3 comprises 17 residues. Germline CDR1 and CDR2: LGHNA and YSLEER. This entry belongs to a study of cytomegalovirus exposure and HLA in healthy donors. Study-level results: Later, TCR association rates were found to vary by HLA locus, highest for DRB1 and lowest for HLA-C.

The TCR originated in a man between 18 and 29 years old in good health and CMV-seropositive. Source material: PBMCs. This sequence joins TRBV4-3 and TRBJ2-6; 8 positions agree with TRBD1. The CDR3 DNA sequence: TGCGCCAGCAGCCGGGACAGGTACTCTTCTGGGGCCAACGTCCTGACTTTC. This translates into CASSRDRYSSGANVLTF.